The clone carrying this T cell receptor beta chain was counted only a few times. Template-switching 5'RACE yielded the TCR cDNA; a universal primer site and UMIs were added in the process. TCRdb ran MiXCR on the 5' RACE reads and lists one entry per CDR3 protein. The sample lists some 350,000 distinct CDR3 sequences, roughly 4% occurring once. V dropped 2 bases and J dropped 4; count of bases not matched to a gene: 2. Germline V gene sequence: CDR1 MGHRA, CDR2 YSYEKL. This CDR3 is 16 amino acids long. This entry comes from a study of T cells after yellow fever vaccination. Sequenced here: PBMCs, sampled 5 days after the yellow fever booster vaccination. This receptor was taken from a man aged 18 to 29 who received the YFV17D yellow fever vaccine. The gene calls are TRBV4-1 and TRBJ2-1, with 13 bases identical to TRBD2. The chain's CDR3 is CASSQRLAGGYNEQFF. The DNA for the CDR3 is TGCGCCAGCAGCCAACGACTAGCGGGGGGATACAATGAGCAGTTCTTC.